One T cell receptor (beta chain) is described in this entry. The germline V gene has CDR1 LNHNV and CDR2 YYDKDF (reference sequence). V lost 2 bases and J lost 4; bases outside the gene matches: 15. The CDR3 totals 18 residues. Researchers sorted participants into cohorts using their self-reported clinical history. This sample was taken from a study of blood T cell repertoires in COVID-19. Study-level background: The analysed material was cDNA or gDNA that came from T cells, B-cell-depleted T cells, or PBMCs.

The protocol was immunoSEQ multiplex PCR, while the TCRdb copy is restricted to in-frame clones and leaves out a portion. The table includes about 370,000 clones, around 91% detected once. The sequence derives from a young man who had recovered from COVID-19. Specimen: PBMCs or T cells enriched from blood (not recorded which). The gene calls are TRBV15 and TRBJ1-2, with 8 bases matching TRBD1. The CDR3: CATSRPGGQGRGGYGYTF. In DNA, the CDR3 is TGTGCCACCAGCAGACCTGGCGGACAGGGAAGAGGAGGCTATGGCTACACCTTC.